Listed below are T cell receptor beta chains from one sample, sequenced in a study of cytomegalovirus exposure and HLA in healthy donors. The method was immunoSEQ multiplex PCR; TCRdb's version includes in-frame clones alone and lacks a portion of them. This sample's table reports some 110,000 clones. The sequencing input was PBMCs. Receptors originate from a man aged 25-40 years in good health and CMV-seronegative. The CDR3 runs from the conserved cysteine through the conserved F or W.

J gene: TRBJ2-1
V gene: TRBV5-1
CDR3 protein: CASSLGLAGVLSYNEQFF

J gene: TRBJ1-6
V gene: TRBV7-8
CDR3 protein: CASRDRAYSPLHF

J gene: TRBJ2-1
V gene: TRBV7-3
CDR3 protein: CASSRGLEIDEQFF

J gene: TRBJ1-6
V gene: TRBV10-3
CDR3 protein: CAISAGQGNFSPLHF

J gene: TRBJ1-5
V gene: TRBV30
CDR3 protein: CAWSHTSGQDNQPQHF

J gene: TRBJ2-1
V gene: TRBV7-3
CDR3 protein: CASSSQTLDFNEQFF

J gene: TRBJ1-5
V gene: TRBV15
CDR3 protein: CAKLLSYPYSNQPQHF

J gene: TRBJ2-1
V gene: TRBV18
CDR3 protein: CASSRTSGSRDEQFF

J gene: TRBJ1-2
V gene: TRBV6-6
CDR3 protein: CASSPTGDRGYTF

J gene: TRBJ2-2
V gene: TRBV28
CDR3 protein: CASAPRDYNTGELFF

J gene: TRBJ2-2
V gene: TRBV7-8
CDR3 protein: CASSRGQGELGTGELFF

J gene: TRBJ1-4
V gene: TRBV9
CDR3 protein: CASSPGPDRDEKLFF

J gene: TRBJ2-1
V gene: TRBV4-1
CDR3 protein: CASSHRLAEREQFF

J gene: TRBJ1-1
V gene: TRBV5-6
CDR3 protein: CASSFGQNTEAFF

J gene: TRBJ1-5
V gene: TRBV2
CDR3 protein: CASSGNRGRNQPQHF

J gene: TRBJ2-7
V gene: TRBV2
CDR3 protein: CASSDRLFEQYF